This TCR beta chain was sequenced in a study of T cell responses to AZD1222 COVID-19 vaccine. Study outcomes and limitations: Clonal diversity was possibly underestimated, and the donors were mostly white British, with more females.

As for this clone: Its antigen is unknown.

The CDR3 has 16 residues. Germline V gene sequence: CDR1 LGHNA, CDR2 YNFKEQ. Deletions cut 0 bases from V and 10 bases from J, with 16 bases between. Method: immunoSEQ multiplex PCR; TCRdb's copy keeps in-frame clones and lacks some. This repertoire shows 150,000 or so clones, around 90% found once; its top ten account for 1.9%. The chain employs TRBV4-2 and TRBJ1-6; no firm D call. This sequence originates from an adult in good health. Source: peripheral blood, taken on day 0 of AZD1222 vaccination. The CDR3 loop is CASSQDVQAGVSPLHF. CDR3 coding DNA: TGTGCCAGCAGCCAAGATGTGCAGGCCGGGGTATCACCCCTCCACTTT.